Each of the 24 T cell receptor beta chains below was sequenced from the same sample in a study of T cell responses to AZD1222 COVID-19 vaccine. Generated by immunoSEQ multiplex PCR, the TCRdb table keeps only in-frame clones and is missing some. The profile shows about 130,000 clones, roughly 90% of them singletons. The sample consisted of peripheral blood, taken 28 days after the second AZD1222 dose. Receptors originate from an adult who received the AZD1222 COVID-19 vaccine.

The chain is built from TRBV15 and TRBJ1-6; 8 positions agree with TRBD1. From germline, CDR1 is LNHNV and CDR2 YYDKDF (reference sequence). V was clipped by 0 bases and J by 8 bases; unmatched bases: 3. This CDR3 has 15 amino acids. For the CDR3, the DNA is TGTGCCACCAGCAGAGACCGACAGGGGTATTCACCCCTCCACTTT. Encoded protein: CATSRDRQGYSPLHF.

This chain joins TRBV5-1 and TRBJ2-5; perhaps TRBD2 as D (5 bases). This CDR3 spans 14 amino acids. The germline V and J ends were trimmed by 7 bases and 2 bases, with 15 bases remaining between them. Germline V gene lookup returns CDR1 SGHRS and CDR2 YFSETQ. As DNA, the CDR3 is TGCGCCAGCCATTCACCGGGGTTACAAGAGACCCAGTACTTC. It codes for CASHSPGLQETQYF.

This clone occurred a few times. The chain combines TRBV4-3 with TRBJ1-2; D is undetermined. Trimming took 0 bases from V and 2 from J, leaving 4 bases between them. The CDR3 is 13 residues long. CDR1 is LGHNA, CDR2 YSLEER, per germline. The CDR3 loop reads CASSQDPNYGYTF. The CDR3 DNA follows: TGCGCCAGCAGCCAAGACCCCAACTATGGCTACACCTTC.

The gene calls are TRBV7-2 and TRBJ1-2; D may be TRBD1 (6 bases). The germline V gene encodes CDR1 SGHTA and CDR2 FQGNSA. The CDR3 runs to 16 residues. Between the trimmed V and J ends, which lost 4 bases and 7 bases, there was a span of 22 bases. CDR3 sequence (DNA): TGTGCCAGCAGCTCAGAAGCACAGGGAGGGGCTTTTGGCTACACCTTC. This codes for CASSSEAQGGAFGYTF.

J is TRBJ1-1 and V is TRBV7-3; D uncertain. Germline assignment: CDR1 SGHTA and CDR2 FQGTGA. This CDR3 comprises 15 residues. Trimming pared 5 bases from V and 1 base from J, leaving 14 bases between. The CDR3 is CASSPRAAQNTEAFF. The DNA for the CDR3 is TGTGCCAGCAGCCCAAGGGCAGCTCAGAACACTGAAGCTTTCTTT.

This chain connects TRBV15 to TRBJ1-1; D unclear. The CDR3 sequence is 14 residues long. Germline V gene lookup returns CDR1 LNHNV and CDR2 YYDKDF (reference sequence). The V end lost 0 bases, the J end lost 4 bases, and 9 bases lay between the germline ends. The CDR3 coding sequence is TGTGCCACCAGCAGAGATCGCGCCTTCACTGAAGCTTTCTTT. Its translation is CATSRDRAFTEAFF.

The rearrangement joins TRBV7-9 to TRBJ1-1; D perhaps matches TRBD1 (6 bases). The CDR3 is made up of 11 amino acids. With 4 bases removed from V and 11 bases from J, the gap between germline ends came to 11 bases. The germline CDR1 and CDR2 sequences are SEHNR and FQNEAQ (reference sequence). CDR3 sequence: CASSSQGRAFF. In DNA, the CDR3 is TGTGCCAGCAGCTCGCAGGGGAGGGCTTTCTTT.

This sequence joins TRBV7-2 and TRBJ2-4; 8 bases match TRBD2. The CDR3 is 15 amino acids. The germline CDR1 and CDR2 sequences are SGHTA and FQGNSA. The junction had 9 bases not matched to a gene; V was cut back by 4 bases and J by 7 bases. The DNA of the CDR3 is TGTGCCAGCAGCTCCGGAGCGGGAGTCCCCAACATTCAGTACTTC. Translated: CASSSGAGVPNIQYF.

The gene calls are TRBV5-6 and TRBJ1-2, with no clear D. Germline V gives CDR1 SGHDT, CDR2 YYEEEE. The germline V and J ends were trimmed by 2 bases and 4 bases, with 12 bases remaining between them. The CDR3 spans 14 residues. CDR3 sequence reads: CASSLRDRLYGYTF. Here the CDR3 DNA reads TGTGCCAGCAGCTTAAGAGACCGACTCTATGGCTACACCTTC.

The DNA of the CDR3 is TGTGCCAGTAGTATTGAACGGTGGACCGGGGAGCTGTTTTTT. Translating gives CASSIERWTGELFF. The rearrangement uses TRBV19 and TRBJ2-2; D call uncertain. CDR1 and CDR2 (germline): LNHDA, SQIVND (reference sequence). V was trimmed by 3 bases and J by 5 bases, leaving 10 bases between them. The CDR3 is 14 residues long.

The rearrangement links TRBV30 to TRBJ2-2; D is possibly TRBD2 (5 bases). This CDR3 contains 16 residues. Germline CDR1 reads GTSNPN; CDR2 reads SVGIG (reference sequence). V lost 2 bases to trimming and J lost 1 base, with 14 bases between them. The CDR3 nucleotides are TGTGCCTGGAGTCCAGGACTCCTTCTGAACACCGGGGAGCTGTTTTTT. It encodes CAWSPGLLLNTGELFF.

The chain employs TRBV5-1 and TRBJ1-5; the D is unclear. Looked up from germline, CDR1 is SGHRS and CDR2 is YFSETQ. The ends were cut back, 5 bases at V and 6 bases at J, with 12 bases in the middle. CDR3 length: 13 residues. CDR3 residues: CASRIAEGQPQHF. The DNA of the CDR3 is TGCGCCAGCAGAATCGCCGAGGGTCAGCCCCAGCATTTT.

The V and J genes are TRBV25-1 and TRBJ2-7, with a weak D call TRBD2 (5 bases). The V end lost 5 bases, the J end lost 7 bases, and 15 bases lay between the germline ends. The CDR3 has 13 residues. CDR1 and CDR2 from the germline V gene are MGHDK and SYGVNS. This chain's CDR3 is CASSHTASGEQYF. The CDR3 DNA reads TGTGCCAGCAGTCATACTGCCTCGGGGGAGCAGTACTTC.

This chain connects TRBV6-2 or TRBV6-3 to TRBJ2-4; 7 bases match TRBD1. Germline-derived CDR1 and CDR2 are MNHEY and SVGEGT. With 2 bases clipped from V and 1 base from J, the junction kept 2 bases outside the gene matches. The CDR3 has 15 residues. The CDR3 loop reads CASSYTGAAKNIQYF. For the CDR3, the DNA is TGTGCCAGCAGTTACACAGGGGCTGCCAAAAACATTCAGTACTTC.

The chain employs TRBV6-6 and TRBJ1-2; D might be TRBD1 (6 bases). Germline CDR1 is MNHNY and CDR2 is SVGAGI (reference sequence). Trimming stripped 5 bases from V and 1 base from J, with 17 bases between. CDR3 length: 16 residues. CDR3 DNA sequence: TGTGCCAGCAGTCCTACAGGGACCTTCCTTAACTATGGCTACACCTTC. Translated, it gives CASSPTGTFLNYGYTF.

The chain is built from TRBV19 and TRBJ1-1; no firm D call. CDR3 length: 13 residues. V dropped 2 bases and J dropped 1 base, with 5 bases sitting between them. The germline V gene has CDR1 LNHDA and CDR2 SQIVND (reference sequence). The CDR3 bases are TGTGCCAGTAGTATAACTGCGAACACTGAAGCTTTCTTT. Protein sequence: CASSITANTEAFF.

The chain has TRBV29-1 and TRBJ1-1; TRBD1 might be the D (5 bases). This CDR3 is built from 11 residues. In germline, CDR1 is SQVTM, CDR2 ANQGSEA. Between the trimmed V and J ends, which lost 5 bases and 10 bases, there was a span of 14 bases. CDR3 amino acids: CSVQGSQIAFF. DNA of the CDR3: TGCAGCGTTCAGGGTAGTCAAATAGCTTTCTTT.

The chain has TRBV11-2 and TRBJ1-3; TRBD1 might be the D (5 bases). V was trimmed by 5 bases and J by 4 bases, leaving 15 bases between them. This CDR3 has 15 residues. From germline, CDR1 is SGHAT and CDR2 FQNNGV. The CDR3 coding sequence is TGTGCCAGCAGCCTGACCGGGACTGACGGAAACACCATATATTTT. Translating gives CASSLTGTDGNTIYF.

The rearrangement links TRBV3-1 (or the pseudogene TRBV3-2) to TRBJ1-6; the D is unclear. The CDR3 consists of 15 residues. Germline loops: CDR1 LGHDT, CDR2 YNNKEL (reference sequence). Trimming removed 3 bases from V and 0 bases from J, with 6 bases in between. The CDR3 loop reads CASSHRSSYNSPLHF. CDR3 nucleotide sequence: TGTGCCAGCAGCCATCGAAGCTCCTATAATTCACCCCTCCACTTT.

The rearrangement links TRBV30 to TRBJ1-6; tentatively, D is TRBD1 (6 bases). Germline V gives CDR1 GTSNPN, CDR2 SVGIG (reference sequence). CDR3 length equals 14 residues. V was clipped by 0 bases and J by 9 bases, with 12 bases between them. This CDR3 is CAWSVQGFGSPLHF. In DNA, the CDR3 is TGTGCCTGGAGTGTACAGGGTTTCGGTTCACCCCTCCACTTT.

This chain joins TRBV7-7 and TRBJ2-5; 7 bases align to TRBD1. CDR1 SSHAT and CDR2 FNYEAQ come from the germline V gene (reference sequence). V shed 6 bases, J shed 5 bases, and the junction held 12 bases outside the gene matches. The CDR3 is 15 amino acids. CDR3 amino acids: CASSDPGQRTETQYF. CDR3 sequence (DNA): TGTGCCAGCAGTGACCCGGGACAGCGTACGGAGACCCAGTACTTC.

Concerning this clone: Other DNA sequences in the sample encode the same CDR3. This chain joins TRBV12-3 or TRBV12-4 and TRBJ1-4; D is undetermined. V lost 1 base and J lost 5, with 5 bases in between. The CDR3 is 13 residues long. Written as DNA, the CDR3 is TGTGCCAGCAGTTTAGACCGGAATGAAAAACTGTTTTTT. Amino acid sequence: CASSLDRNEKLFF.

This clone has only a few counts. The chain is built from TRBV30 and TRBJ1-1; the D gene is possibly TRBD1 (6 bases). Germline assignment: CDR1 GTSNPN and CDR2 SVGIG (reference sequence). Trimming removed 4 bases from V and 11 bases from J, with 14 bases in between. The CDR3 length is 11 residues. CDR3 loop: CAWNTGLGAFF. CDR3 DNA sequence: TGTGCCTGGAATACAGGGTTGGGGGCTTTCTTT.

The chain uses TRBV24-1 and TRBJ2-1, with 9 bases fitting TRBD1. Germline V gene data show CDR1 as KGHDR and CDR2 as SFDVKD. This CDR3 has 13 amino acids. The V gene end was trimmed by 11 bases and the J gene end by 4 bases; junction bases not matched to a gene: 5. The CDR3 is CASTGGPYNEQFF. In nucleotides, the CDR3 is TGTGCCAGTACAGGGGGCCCTTACAATGAGCAGTTCTTC.